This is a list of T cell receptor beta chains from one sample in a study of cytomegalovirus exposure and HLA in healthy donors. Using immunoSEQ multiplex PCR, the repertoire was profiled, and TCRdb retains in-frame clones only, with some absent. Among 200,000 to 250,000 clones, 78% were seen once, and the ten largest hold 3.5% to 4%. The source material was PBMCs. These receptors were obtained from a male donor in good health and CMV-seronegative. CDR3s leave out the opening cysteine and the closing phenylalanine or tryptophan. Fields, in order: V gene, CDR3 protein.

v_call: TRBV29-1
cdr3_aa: SVGGRANGELF

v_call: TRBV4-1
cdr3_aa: ASSPADMWNSPLH

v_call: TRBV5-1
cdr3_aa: ASSLREFSSYNEQF

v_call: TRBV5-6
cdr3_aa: ASDAGTSGIYTQY

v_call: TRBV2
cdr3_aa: ASSETGTIKEKLF

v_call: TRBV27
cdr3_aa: ASSDRSFSNQPQH

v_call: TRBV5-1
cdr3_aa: ASSSGQGGEAF

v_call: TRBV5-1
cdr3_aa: ASSFPKREGGTDTQY

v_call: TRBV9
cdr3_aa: ASSRTGGETQY

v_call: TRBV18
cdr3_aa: ASSLGQSTTNEKLF

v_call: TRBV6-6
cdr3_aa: ASSFGGNSGNTIY

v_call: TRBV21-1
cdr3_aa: ASSKASCCQPQH

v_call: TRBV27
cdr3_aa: ASSLSGTSGNNEQF

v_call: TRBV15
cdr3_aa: ATSRVSGRGNTGELF

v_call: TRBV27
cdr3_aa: ASSGTGYTEAF

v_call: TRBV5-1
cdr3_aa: ASSLGLAAIRTDTQY

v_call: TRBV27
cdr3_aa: ASSPTGGAEAF

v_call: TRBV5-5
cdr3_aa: ASSGRDRGRPSNTGELF

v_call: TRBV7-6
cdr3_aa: ASSSRQTGANTGELF

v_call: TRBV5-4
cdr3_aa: ASSLTSRDEQF

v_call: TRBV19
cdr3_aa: ASRGSGVYYGYT

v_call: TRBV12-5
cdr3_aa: ASRAPQEAGGVGYEQF

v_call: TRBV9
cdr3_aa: ASSDLPTSDEQF

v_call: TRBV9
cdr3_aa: ASSHPRTSGSYEQY

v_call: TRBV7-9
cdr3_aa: ASSSLGTGSGANVLT